These 32 T cell receptor beta chains originate from one sample sequenced in a study of blood T cells in healthy people across ages. Alongside a J-beta primer mix, a sample-barcoded 5' primer served in a second PCR lasting about 7 to 12 cycles. TCRdb re-called the 5' RACE reads through MiXCR, storing one row per CDR3 protein. The sample has over 1.5 million distinct CDR3 sequences, around half seen once. The sample was blood. The receptor set was obtained from a woman aged 40 to 55 in good health.

The rearrangement uses TRBV4-2 and TRBJ2-7, with TRBD1 identical over 7 bases. The CDR3 contains 18 residues. Per the germline V gene, CDR1 is LGHNA and CDR2 is YNFKEQ. V trimming: 3 bases; J trimming: 0 bases; junction bases outside the gene matches: 14. The CDR3 here is CASSQEPPGTVSSYEQYF. The CDR3 DNA reads as TGTGCCAGCAGCCAGGAGCCTCCCGGGACAGTAAGCTCCTACGAGCAGTACTTC.

This clonotype occurred a few times. This rearrangement joins TRBV5-5 to TRBJ2-5; perhaps TRBD2 as D (7 bases). The CDR3 has 12 amino acids. CDR1 is SGHKS and CDR2 is YYEKEE in the germline V gene (reference sequence). V lost 7 bases to trimming and J lost 4 bases, with 11 bases between them. In DNA form, the CDR3 reads TGTGCCAGCTGGGGGGGGCGAGAGACCCAGTACTTC. Amino acids: CASWGGRETQYF.

The chain is built from TRBV4-3 and TRBJ2-5; D is unresolved. The end of the DNA fits TRBJ2-7 better, so the J call may be wrong. The CDR3 consists of 17 residues. Germline V gene data show CDR1 as LGHNA and CDR2 as YSLEER. The CDR3 protein is CASSQGGVGSFIYEQYF. CDR3 DNA sequence: TGCGCCAGCAGCCAAGGTGGGGTTGGCTCTTTCATCTACGAGCAGTACTTC.

About this clonotype: The junction departs from germline at one end; a sequencing error may be responsible. J is TRBJ2-5 and V is TRBV7-7, with 8 bases aligning to TRBD2. CDR1 is SSHAT, CDR2 FNYEAQ, per germline (reference sequence). The length of the CDR3 is 16 residues. The CDR3 sequence: CASSYSPGGAKETQYF. In nucleotides, the CDR3 is TGTGCTAGCAGTTATAGCCCCGGGGGGGCGAAAGAGACCCAGTACTTC.

This clonotype has a handful of counts. This chain uses TRBV7-2 with TRBJ2-7, with 9 positions matching TRBD1. The CDR3 consists of 15 residues. Germline trimming cut 1 base from V and 6 bases from J; bases unmatched to any gene: 7. The V gene's germline CDR1 is SGHTA and CDR2 FQGNSA. CDR3 residues: CASSLDRGPLREQYF. CDR3 DNA: TGTGCCAGCAGCTTAGACAGGGGGCCTTTACGCGAGCAGTACTTC.

V is TRBV7-2 and J is TRBJ2-1; TRBD1 matches 10 bases. V shed 2 bases and J 5 bases; nucleotides not matched to a gene: 12. In germline, CDR1 is SGHTA, CDR2 FQGNSA. The CDR3 extends over 18 amino acids. CDR3 in amino acids: CASSLIHVETGGNNEQFF. In nucleotides, the CDR3 is TGTGCCAGCAGCTTAATTCATGTTGAGACAGGGGGCAACAATGAGCAGTTCTTC.

V is TRBV4-3 and J is TRBJ2-7, with a tentative D call TRBD2 (6 bases). Looked up from germline, CDR1 is LGHNA and CDR2 is YSLEER. Deletions cut 1 base from V and 0 bases from J, with 13 bases between. This CDR3 has 16 residues. Written as DNA, the CDR3 is TGCGCCAGCAGCCAAGTTTGGGGGGTCAGCTCCTACGAGCAGTACTTC. It yields the protein CASSQVWGVSSYEQYF.

The table lists this clonotype with a few counts. This chain links TRBV2 with TRBJ2-7; D is unclear. V was cut by 2 bases and J by 2 bases, with 13 bases left in between. Per the germline V gene, CDR1 is SNHLY and CDR2 is FYNNEI. This CDR3 is built from 15 residues. For the CDR3, the DNA is TGTGCCAGCAGTGAAACCCTGGAGAAGACCTACGAGCAGTACTTC. Protein: CASSETLEKTYEQYF.

The count of this clonotype is one. The V call is TRBV6-5, the J call TRBJ2-1, with D perhaps TRBD1 (5 bases). Germline V gene data show CDR1 as MNHEY and CDR2 as SVGAGI. V dropped 0 bases and J dropped 9 bases, with 15 bases sitting between them. The CDR3 runs to 15 residues. The CDR3 region has the DNA TGTGCCAGCAGTTACTCGAGAAGGGGTCCGAGTGAGCAGTTCTTC. Translating it yields CASSYSRRGPSEQFF.

This clonotype was counted only a few times. The chain links TRBV5-1 to TRBJ2-3; TRBD1 matches 7 bases. CDR3 length: 16 residues. Germline lookup yields CDR1 SGHRS and CDR2 YFSETQ. The V gene end was trimmed by 4 bases and the J gene end by 2 bases; junction bases not matched to a gene: 10. CDR3 region: CASSPEGQVTTDTQYF. For the CDR3, the DNA is TGCGCCAGCAGCCCGGAAGGACAGGTGACCACAGATACGCAGTATTTT.

In this sample, this clonotype turned up once. V gene TRBV12-3 or TRBV12-4 combines with J gene TRBJ1-1; D possibly corresponds to TRBD1 (5 bases). The CDR3 extends over 15 amino acids. Trimming removed 1 base from V and 2 bases from J, with 11 bases in between. The CDR3 reads CASSLGSGFNTEAFF. The CDR3 DNA is TGTGCCAGCAGTTTAGGGTCAGGGTTTAACACTGAAGCTTTCTTT.

V and J are TRBV20-1 and TRBJ2-6; 12 bases are shared with TRBD1. After removal of 6 bases from V and 0 bases from J, the junction contained 6 bases not matched to a gene. This CDR3 has 17 amino acids. Germline values: CDR1 DFQATT, CDR2 SNEGSKA (reference sequence). This chain's CDR3 is CSANPGQGASGANVLTF. The CDR3 DNA reads TGCAGTGCAAACCCGGGACAGGGGGCCTCTGGGGCCAACGTCCTGACTTTC.

The chain has TRBV7-2 and TRBJ2-1, with 10 bases matching TRBD2. The germline CDR1 and CDR2 sequences are SGHTA and FQGNSA. V lost 0 bases, J lost 10 bases, and 15 bases stayed unmatched. This CDR3 has 18 amino acids. CDR3 bases: TGTGCCAGCAGCTTAGCCCTCTCGACTAGCGGGCTCTCCTACGAGCAGTTCTTC. Translation gives CASSLALSTSGLSYEQFF.

The chain recombines TRBV9 with TRBJ2-1, with 10 nucleotides matching TRBD2. Near its end, the DNA agrees better with TRBJ2-7, so the J call may be wrong. The CDR3 runs to 15 residues. Germline assignment: CDR1 SGDLS and CDR2 YYNGEE. CDR3 sequence reads: CASSVDLAGVNEQYF. As DNA, the CDR3 is TGTGCCAGCAGCGTAGATCTAGCGGGGGTGAATGAGCAGTACTTC.

The J gene is TRBJ2-3, the V gene TRBV5-1; D possibly corresponds to TRBD1 (6 bases). Germline V CDR1 and CDR2: SGHRS, YFSETQ. V gave up 3 bases and J gave up 5 bases, with 10 bases separating them. This CDR3 comprises 13 residues. This chain's CDR3 is CASSSGHKDTQYF. The CDR3 DNA reads as TGCGCCAGCAGCTCGGGACATAAAGATACGCAGTATTTT.

The chain employs TRBV20-1 and TRBJ2-1; no reliable D call. Germline V gene sequence: CDR1 DFQATT, CDR2 SNEGSKA (reference sequence). V shed 1 base and J shed 5 bases, with 9 bases lying between them. The CDR3 totals 13 residues. The CDR3 spells CSARGEWDNEQFF. CDR3 coding DNA: TGCAGTGCTAGAGGGGAATGGGACAATGAGCAGTTCTTC.

The chain joins TRBV9 to TRBJ2-1; tentative D call: TRBD1 (6 bases). CDR1 is SGDLS and CDR2 is YYNGEE in the germline V gene. This CDR3 has 17 amino acids. Trimming removed 2 bases at V and 6 bases at J, with 21 bases between. DNA for the CDR3: TGTGCCAGCAGCGTCCCCAGGGGTAGCAATCTGGTCAATGAGCAGTTCTTC. This codes for CASSVPRGSNLVNEQFF.

This chain joins TRBV28 and TRBJ2-7; D is undetermined. CDR3 length equals 14 residues. CDR1 MDHEN and CDR2 SYDVKM come from the germline V gene. V was shortened by 7 bases and J by 2 bases, with 15 bases between the two germline ends. The CDR3 bases are TGTGCCAGCACCCCCGGAGATTCGCCCTACGAGCAGTACTTC. This codes for CASTPGDSPYEQYF.

This clonotype was seen a handful of times. The chain is built from TRBV2 and TRBJ1-2; D unresolved. CDR1 is SNHLY, CDR2 FYNNEI, per germline. This CDR3 comprises 12 residues. The germline V and J ends were trimmed by 6 bases and 7 bases, with 12 bases remaining between them. The CDR3 DNA follows: TGTGCCAGCAGGCGGGAGGGTTCTGGCTACACCTTC. The encoded protein is CASRREGSGYTF.

This clonotype has a count of ten or more. The chain employs TRBV25-1 and TRBJ2-3, with a tentative D call TRBD2 (6 bases). The CDR3 length is 14 residues. With 2 bases removed from V and 0 bases from J, the gap between germline ends came to 6 bases. From germline, CDR1 is MGHDK and CDR2 SYGVNS. The CDR3 region is CASSEGTSTDTQYF. Written as DNA, the CDR3 is TGTGCCAGCAGTGAAGGGACTAGCACAGATACGCAGTATTTT. Using reference TRBV25-1 and TRBJ2-3 for the parts outside the CDR3, the full variable domain is EADIYQTPRYLVIGTGKKITLECSQTMGHDKMYWYQQDPGMELHLIHYSYGVNSTEKGDLSSESTVSRIRTEHFPLTLESARPSHTSQYLCASSEGTSTDTQYFGPGTRLTVL.

The CDR3: CASSPSGTSSGYTF. The CDR3 DNA is TGTGCCAGCAGCCCCTCCGGGACTTCTAGTGGCTACACCTTC. The chain employs TRBV7-3 and TRBJ1-2; D may be TRBD1 (5 bases). The CDR3 contains 14 residues. CDR1 and CDR2 (germline): SGHTA, FQGTGA. Trimming cost V 5 bases and J 7 bases, with 17 bases left between them. The full variable domain, its missing parts supplied by reference TRBV7-3 and TRBJ1-2, is GAGVSQTPSNKVTEKGKYVELRCDPISGHTALYWYRQSLGQGPEFLIYFQGTGAADDSGLPNDRFFAVRPEGSVSTLKIQRTERGDSAVYLCASSPSGTSSGYTFGSGTRLTVV.

V usage is TRBV28 and J usage is TRBJ2-1; 8 bases line up with TRBD2. V shed 2 bases and J 0 bases; nucleotides not matched to a gene: 6. Germline CDR1 is MDHEN and CDR2 is SYDVKM. The CDR3 consists of 17 residues. DNA for the CDR3: TGTGCCAGCAGTTTAAGCGGGGGAGGGGGCTCCTACAATGAGCAGTTCTTC. This translates into CASSLSGGGGSYNEQFF. Based on the CDR3 plus reference TRBV28 and TRBJ2-1, the full variable domain is DVKVTQSSRYLVKRTGEKVFLECVQDMDHENMFWYRQDPGLGLRLIYFSYDVKMKEKGDIPEGYSVSREKKERFSLILESASTNQTSMYLCASSLSGGGGSYNEQFFGPGTRLTVL.

This chain links TRBV5-8 with TRBJ2-1; TRBD2 aligns across 8 bases. Germline CDR1 and CDR2: SGHTS and YDEGEE. J was trimmed by 5 bases and V by 3 bases; bases with no gene match: 19. The CDR3 consists of 19 residues. The CDR3 loop is CASSSLIFSGGKGDNEQFF. The CDR3 DNA reads TGTGCCAGCAGCTCGTTAATTTTCAGCGGGGGAAAAGGGGACAATGAGCAGTTCTTC.

V gene TRBV3-1 combines with J gene TRBJ2-1; 9 nucleotides align to TRBD2. This CDR3 comprises 21 residues. Germline V gene lookup returns CDR1 LGHDT and CDR2 YNNKEL (reference sequence). Trimming at V came to 0 bases and at J to 7 bases, leaving 22 bases not matched to a gene. The CDR3 bases are TGTGCCAGCAGCCAAGAGCACGGCGGGGGGGCAACAGTATATAGGGGTAATGAGCAGTTCTTC. Translation: CASSQEHGGGATVYRGNEQFF.

The CDR3 region has the DNA TGCAGTGCTCGCAACCGAATCAATGAGCAGTTCTTC. Its translation is CSARNRINEQFF. The chain combines TRBV20-1 with TRBJ2-1; D is unclear. V dropped 5 bases and J dropped 6 bases, with 11 bases sitting between them. The germline V gene encodes CDR1 DFQATT and CDR2 SNEGSKA (reference sequence). The length of the CDR3 is 12 residues.

The rearrangement uses TRBV3-1 and TRBJ2-4; 8 bases align to TRBD2. The DNA matches TRBJ2-7 better at its end, which makes the J call doubtful. This CDR3 comprises 14 residues. The germline CDR1 and CDR2 sequences are LGHDT and YNNKEL (reference sequence). Here the CDR3 DNA reads TGTGCCAGCAGCTTGGGACTAGGGGGGTTCGAGCAGTACTTC. Its translation is CASSLGLGGFEQYF.

The V and J genes are TRBV15 and TRBJ1-1; D unresolved. The CDR3 spans 13 residues. Trimming stripped 0 bases from V and 5 bases from J, with 7 bases between. Germline-derived CDR1 and CDR2 are LNHNV and YYDKDF (reference sequence). The CDR3 loop is CATSRDRMTEAFF. As DNA, the CDR3 is TGTGCCACCAGCAGAGATAGGATGACTGAAGCTTTCTTT.

This chain connects TRBV9 to TRBJ2-1, with 9 bases identical to TRBD2. The V segment lost 0 bases and the J segment 3 bases; nucleotides outside the gene matches: 4. This CDR3 contains 16 residues. Looked up from germline, CDR1 is SGDLS and CDR2 is YYNGEE. CDR3 protein: CASSVELAGYYNEQFF. The CDR3, as DNA: TGTGCCAGCAGCGTAGAACTAGCGGGTTACTACAATGAGCAGTTCTTC.

The rearrangement joins TRBV20-1 to TRBJ2-7, with 8 bases aligning to TRBD1. V shed 6 bases, J shed 5 bases, and the junction held 18 bases outside the gene matches. The CDR3 runs to 16 residues. Germline V lookup: CDR1 DFQATT, CDR2 SNEGSKA (reference sequence). The CDR3 spells CSAILRTGTVSNEQYF. DNA for the CDR3: TGCAGTGCAATACTCAGGACAGGGACTGTATCCAACGAGCAGTACTTC.

The chain recombines TRBV5-5 with TRBJ1-1; 8 bases align to TRBD1. V shed 4 bases, J shed 12 bases, and the junction held 8 bases outside the gene matches. There are 12 residues in the CDR3. Germline V gene lookup returns CDR1 SGHKS and CDR2 YYEKEE (reference sequence). This CDR3 reads CASSVGRGRSFF. For the CDR3, the DNA is TGTGCCAGCAGCGTGGGCAGGGGGCGATCTTTCTTT.

This chain joins TRBV6-2 or TRBV6-3 and TRBJ1-2; D is perhaps TRBD1 (6 bases). CDR1 is MNHEY, CDR2 SVGEGT, per germline. Between the trimmed V and J ends, which lost 10 bases and 7 bases, there was a span of 16 bases. The length of the CDR3 is 12 residues. As DNA, the CDR3 is TGTGCCATCCTGACAGGTTCTTTTGGCTACACCTTC. Translation: CAILTGSFGYTF.

This chain uses TRBV7-2 with TRBJ2-1; 16 positions agree with TRBD2. J was trimmed by 10 bases and V by 6 bases; bases with no gene match: 6. Germline V gene data show CDR1 as SGHTA and CDR2 as FQGNSA. The length of the CDR3 is 15 residues. CDR3 nucleotide sequence: TGTGCCAGCAGACGGCCGGGACTAGCGGGGGGGGAGCAGTTCTTC. Encoded protein: CASRRPGLAGGEQFF.